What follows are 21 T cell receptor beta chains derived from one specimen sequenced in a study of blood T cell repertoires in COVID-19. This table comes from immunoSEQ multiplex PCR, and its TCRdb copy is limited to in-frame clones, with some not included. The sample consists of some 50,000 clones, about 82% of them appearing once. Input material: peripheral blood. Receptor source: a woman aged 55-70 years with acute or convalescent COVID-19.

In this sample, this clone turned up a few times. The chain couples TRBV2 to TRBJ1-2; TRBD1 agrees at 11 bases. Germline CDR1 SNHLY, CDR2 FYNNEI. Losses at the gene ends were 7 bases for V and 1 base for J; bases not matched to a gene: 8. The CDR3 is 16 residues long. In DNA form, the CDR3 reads TGTGCCAGCACTGCGGACAGGGGGCGAAGTAACTATGGCTACACCTTC. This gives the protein CASTADRGRSNYGYTF.

CDR3 protein: CASSIVSSGSEAFF. CDR3 sequence (DNA): TGTGCCAGTAGTATAGTTTCTTCGGGTTCTGAAGCTTTCTTT. The chain recombines TRBV19 with TRBJ1-1; D not certain. The CDR3 length is 14 residues. Looked up from germline, CDR1 is LNHDA and CDR2 is SQIVND (reference sequence). V gave up 1 base and J gave up 6 bases, with 12 bases separating them.

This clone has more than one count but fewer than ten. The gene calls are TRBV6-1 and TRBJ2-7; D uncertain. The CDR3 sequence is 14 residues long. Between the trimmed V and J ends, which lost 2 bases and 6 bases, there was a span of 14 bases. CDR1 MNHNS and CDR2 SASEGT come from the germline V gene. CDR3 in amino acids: CASSEFQIPGEQYF. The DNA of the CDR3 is TGTGCCAGCAGTGAATTTCAGATTCCGGGCGAGCAGTACTTC.

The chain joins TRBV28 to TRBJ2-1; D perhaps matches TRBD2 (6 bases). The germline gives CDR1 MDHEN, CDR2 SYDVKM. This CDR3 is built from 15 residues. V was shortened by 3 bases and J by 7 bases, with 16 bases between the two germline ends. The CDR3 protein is CASSLLWRGQNEQFF. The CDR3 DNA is TGTGCCAGCAGTTTGCTTTGGAGGGGTCAGAATGAGCAGTTCTTC.

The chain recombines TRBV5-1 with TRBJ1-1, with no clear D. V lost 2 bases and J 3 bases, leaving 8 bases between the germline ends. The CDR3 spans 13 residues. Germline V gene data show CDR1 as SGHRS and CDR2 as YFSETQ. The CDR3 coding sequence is TGCGCCAGCAGCTTCGGTTTTGACACTGAAGCTTTCTTT. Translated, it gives CASSFGFDTEAFF.

The CDR3 region is CASRGTTNTGELFF. The CDR3 region has the DNA TGTGCCAGCAGAGGGACAACGAACACCGGGGAGCTGTTTTTT. The J gene is TRBJ2-2, the V gene TRBV2; possible D gene TRBD1, 6 bases. This CDR3 has 14 amino acids. Germline-derived CDR1 and CDR2 are SNHLY and FYNNEI. V lost 6 bases, J lost 0 bases, and 8 bases lay in between.

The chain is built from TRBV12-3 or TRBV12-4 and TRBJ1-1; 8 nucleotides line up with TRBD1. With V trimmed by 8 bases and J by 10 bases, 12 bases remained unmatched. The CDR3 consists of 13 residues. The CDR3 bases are TGTGCCAGCGGCCCGACAGGGGAGAGAGTAGCTTTCTTT. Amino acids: CASGPTGERVAFF.

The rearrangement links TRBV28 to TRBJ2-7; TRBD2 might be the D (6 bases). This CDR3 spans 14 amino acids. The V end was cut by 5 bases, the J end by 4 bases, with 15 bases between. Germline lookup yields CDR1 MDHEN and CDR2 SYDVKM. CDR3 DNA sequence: TGTGCCAGCAGTCGGGCGGGGAAGCGATACGAGCAGTACTTC. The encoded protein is CASSRAGKRYEQYF.

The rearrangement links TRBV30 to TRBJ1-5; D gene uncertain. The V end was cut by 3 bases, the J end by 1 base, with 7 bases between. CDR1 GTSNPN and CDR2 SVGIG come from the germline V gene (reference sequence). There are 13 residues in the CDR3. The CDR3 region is CAWSGESNQPQHF. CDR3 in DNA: TGTGCCTGGAGCGGGGAGAGCAATCAGCCCCAGCATTTT.

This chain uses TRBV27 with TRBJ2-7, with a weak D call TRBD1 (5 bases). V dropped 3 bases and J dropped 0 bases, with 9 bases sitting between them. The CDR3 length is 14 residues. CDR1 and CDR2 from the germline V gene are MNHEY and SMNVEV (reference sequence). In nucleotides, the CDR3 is TGTGCCAGCAGTTTTAGGACAACCTCCTACGAGCAGTACTTC. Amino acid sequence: CASSFRTTSYEQYF.

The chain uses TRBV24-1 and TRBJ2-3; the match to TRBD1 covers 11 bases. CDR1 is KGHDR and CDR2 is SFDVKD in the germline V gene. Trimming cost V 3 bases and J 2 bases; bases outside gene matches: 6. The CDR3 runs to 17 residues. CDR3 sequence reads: CATSDRTGGEDTDTQYF. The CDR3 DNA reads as TGTGCCACCAGTGATCGGACAGGGGGCGAGGACACAGATACGCAGTATTTT.

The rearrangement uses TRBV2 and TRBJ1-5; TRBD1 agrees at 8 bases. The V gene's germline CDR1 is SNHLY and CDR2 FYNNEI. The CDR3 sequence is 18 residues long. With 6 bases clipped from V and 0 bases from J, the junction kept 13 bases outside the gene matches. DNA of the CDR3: TGTGCCAGCAGAGAGGACAGGGTGCGTAAAAGTAGCAATCAGCCCCAGCATTTT. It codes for CASREDRVRKSSNQPQHF.

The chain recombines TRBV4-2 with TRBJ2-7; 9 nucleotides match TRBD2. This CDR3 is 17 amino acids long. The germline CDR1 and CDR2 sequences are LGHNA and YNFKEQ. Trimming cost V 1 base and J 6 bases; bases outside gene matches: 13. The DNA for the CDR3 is TGTGCCAGCAGCCAAGCCAATCCGGGACTAGCTCATTTCGAGCAGTACTTC. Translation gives CASSQANPGLAHFEQYF.

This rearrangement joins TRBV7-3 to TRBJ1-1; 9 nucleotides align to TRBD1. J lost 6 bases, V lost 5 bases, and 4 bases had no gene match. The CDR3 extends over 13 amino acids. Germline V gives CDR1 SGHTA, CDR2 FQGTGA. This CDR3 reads CASSLRQGAEAFF. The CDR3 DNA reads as TGTGCCAGCAGCCTTCGACAGGGGGCTGAAGCTTTCTTT.

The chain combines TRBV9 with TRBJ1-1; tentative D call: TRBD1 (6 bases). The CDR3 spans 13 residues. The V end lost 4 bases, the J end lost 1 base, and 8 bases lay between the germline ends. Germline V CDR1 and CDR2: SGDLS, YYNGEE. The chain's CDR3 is CASSRDTNTEAFF. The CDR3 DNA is TGTGCCAGCAGCCGGGACACGAACACTGAAGCTTTCTTT. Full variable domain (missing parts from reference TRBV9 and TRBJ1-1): DSGVTQTPKHLITATGQRVTLRCSPRSGDLSVYWYQQSLDQGLQFLIQYYNGEERAKGNILERFSAQQFPDLHSELNLSSLELGDSALYFCASSRDTNTEAFFGQGTRLTVV.

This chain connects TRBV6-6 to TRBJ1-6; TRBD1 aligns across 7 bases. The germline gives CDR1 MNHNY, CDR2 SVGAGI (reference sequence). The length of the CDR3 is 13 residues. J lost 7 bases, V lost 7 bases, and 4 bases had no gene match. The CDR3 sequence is CASNPDRNSPLHF. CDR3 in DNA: TGTGCCAGCAATCCGGACAGGAATTCACCCCTCCACTTT.

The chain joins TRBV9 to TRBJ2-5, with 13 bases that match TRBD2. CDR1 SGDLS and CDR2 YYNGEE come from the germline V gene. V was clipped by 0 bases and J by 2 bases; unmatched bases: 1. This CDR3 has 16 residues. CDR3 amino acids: CASSVELAGGQETQYF. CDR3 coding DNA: TGTGCCAGCAGCGTAGAACTAGCGGGGGGGCAAGAGACCCAGTACTTC.

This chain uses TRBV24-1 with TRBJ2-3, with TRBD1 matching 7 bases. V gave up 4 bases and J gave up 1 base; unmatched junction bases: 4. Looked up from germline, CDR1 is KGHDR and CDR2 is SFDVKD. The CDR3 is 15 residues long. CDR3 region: CATSDTGQGTDTQYF. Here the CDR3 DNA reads TGTGCCACCAGTGACACCGGACAGGGCACAGATACGCAGTATTTT.

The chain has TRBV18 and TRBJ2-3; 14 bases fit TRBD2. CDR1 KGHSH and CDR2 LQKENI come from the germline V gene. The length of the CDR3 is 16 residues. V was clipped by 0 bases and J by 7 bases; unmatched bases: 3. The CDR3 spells CASSPPGLAGENTQYF. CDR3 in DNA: TGTGCCAGCTCACCACCGGGACTAGCGGGAGAGAATACGCAGTATTTT.

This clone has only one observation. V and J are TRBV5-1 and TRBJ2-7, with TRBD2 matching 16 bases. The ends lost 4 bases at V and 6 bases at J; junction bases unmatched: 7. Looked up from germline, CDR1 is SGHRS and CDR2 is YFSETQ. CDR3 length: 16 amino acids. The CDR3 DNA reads TGCGCCAGCAGCCGGGGACTAGCGGGAGGGCCAGGCGAGCAGTACTTC. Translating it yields CASSRGLAGGPGEQYF.

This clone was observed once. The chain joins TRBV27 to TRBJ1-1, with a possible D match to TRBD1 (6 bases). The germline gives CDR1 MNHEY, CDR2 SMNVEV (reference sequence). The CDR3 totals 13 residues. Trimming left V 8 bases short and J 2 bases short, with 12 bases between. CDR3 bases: TGTGCCAGCCTCCGGACAGCCAACACTGAAGCTTTCTTT. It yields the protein CASLRTANTEAFF.